The 18 T cell receptor beta chains below were found in one sample sequenced in a study of identical twins (dated by TCRdb to the mid-2010s). The receptor library was made with 5' RACE. For sequencing, an Illumina HiSeq 2000 was employed. TCRdb trimmed the raw reads at Q25, called clones with MiXCR and kept productive beta chains. Rows merge per CDR3 protein into single entries with the most common DNA and genes. The sample table contains some 630,000 distinct CDR3 sequences; only one count was recorded for 7.1% of them. The ten most abundant clones make up 1.6% of the sample. The same data also went into a second study, on yellow fever vaccine responses in identical twins.

The sequencing input was PBMCs. Receptor source: a woman aged 18 to 35 in good health.

This chain uses TRBV6-5 with TRBJ1-1; 7 positions match TRBD1. CDR1 is MNHEY, CDR2 SVGAGI, per germline. Unmatched junction bases numbered 7, after V lost 4 bases and J lost 2 bases. The CDR3 covers 15 residues. CDR3 sequence reads: CASSFNRGTNTEAFF. DNA for the CDR3: TGTGCCAGCAGTTTCAACAGGGGAACCAACACTGAAGCTTTCTTT.

This sequence joins TRBV9 and TRBJ2-3; TRBD2 aligns across 9 bases. Germline V gene lookup returns CDR1 SGDLS and CDR2 YYNGEE. Trimming cost V 3 bases and J 1 base; bases outside gene matches: 3. This CDR3 has 15 amino acids. CDR3 in DNA: TGTGCCAGCAGCGGACTAGCGGTGCGCACAGATACGCAGTATTTT. Translated: CASSGLAVRTDTQYF.

In this sample, this clonotype turned up many times. Here the CDR3 reads CAISTGTGRGADTQYF. CDR3 DNA sequence: TGTGCCATCAGTACCGGGACAGGGAGGGGAGCAGATACGCAGTATTTT. This chain uses TRBV10-3 with TRBJ2-3, with TRBD1 matching over 9 bases. The germline V gene encodes CDR1 ENHRY and CDR2 SYGVKD. The V gene end was trimmed by 5 bases and the J gene end by 4 bases; junction bases not matched to a gene: 10. The CDR3 extends over 16 amino acids.

This clonotype was observed a handful of times. The chain carries TRBV9 and TRBJ1-2; unclear D gene. CDR1 is SGDLS, CDR2 YYNGEE, per germline. Trimming shortened V by 7 bases and J by 6 bases, and 13 bases separated the two germline ends. CDR3 size: 12 residues. The DNA of the CDR3 is TGTGCCAGCGACTGGGTTTATGATGGCTACACCTTC. It translates to CASDWVYDGYTF.

This clonotype was seen at least ten times. The genes are TRBV12-3 or TRBV12-4 and TRBJ1-1; D unresolved. The CDR3 totals 13 residues. V lost 2 bases to trimming and J lost 6 bases, with 10 bases between them. The CDR3 is CASSLQDTSEAFF. Here the CDR3 DNA reads TGTGCCAGCAGTTTACAAGACACGTCTGAAGCTTTCTTT.

The table lists this clonotype with many counts. The chain joins TRBV28 to TRBJ2-1, with a tentative D call TRBD1 (5 bases). CDR1 is MDHEN, CDR2 SYDVKM, per germline. CDR3 size: 14 residues. The ends were cut back, 6 bases at V and 7 bases at J, with 16 bases in the middle. The CDR3 loop reads CASRNRMTRNEQFF. DNA for the CDR3: TGTGCCAGCAGAAACAGGATGACAAGGAATGAGCAGTTCTTC.

This clonotype was seen a handful of times. V gene TRBV4-2 combines with J gene TRBJ1-1; D unresolved. Trimming removed 0 bases from V and 5 bases from J, with 13 bases in between. CDR3 length: 15 amino acids. CDR1 LGHNA and CDR2 YNFKEQ come from the germline V gene. The CDR3 DNA is TGTGCCAGCAGCCAAGATAGGCGGGTGGGGACTGAAGCTTTCTTT. Translated: CASSQDRRVGTEAFF.

This clonotype turned up a few times. This chain uses TRBV20-1 with TRBJ2-4, with 10 bases lining up with TRBD2. Germline CDR1 is DFQATT and CDR2 is SNEGSKA (reference sequence). The CDR3 is 13 residues long. Germline trimming cut 2 bases from V and 10 bases from J; bases unmatched to any gene: 5. The CDR3 reads CSARLAGAPIQYF. Written as DNA, the CDR3 is TGCAGTGCTAGACTAGCGGGAGCCCCAATTCAGTACTTC.

This clonotype has at least ten counts. V is TRBV20-1 and J is TRBJ2-7; maybe TRBD2 (5 bases). Deletions cut 2 bases from V and 5 bases from J, with 10 bases between. Germline lookup yields CDR1 DFQATT and CDR2 SNEGSKA (reference sequence). The CDR3 is 12 residues long. The CDR3 DNA reads TGCAGTGCTAGACAGGAGGTGGACGAGCAGTACTTC. Translation gives CSARQEVDEQYF.

The table lists this clonotype with many counts. This CDR3 reads CASSPLTGSNYEQYF. CDR3 DNA: TGTGCCAGCAGTCCCCTGACAGGGAGCAACTACGAGCAGTACTTC. The chain joins TRBV27 to TRBJ2-7, with 7 bases lining up with TRBD1. With V trimmed by 5 bases and J by 3 bases, 10 bases remained unmatched. CDR3 length: 15 amino acids. The germline V gene has CDR1 MNHEY and CDR2 SMNVEV (reference sequence).

This clonotype was picked up a small number of times. The rearrangement uses TRBV3-1 and TRBJ2-7, with 9 bases lining up with TRBD1. Per germline, CDR1 LGHDT and CDR2 YNNKEL (reference sequence). This CDR3 is built from 14 residues. The junction had 6 bases not matched to a gene; V was cut back by 4 bases and J by 5 bases. The CDR3 sequence is CASSLGTGINEQYF. The CDR3 coding sequence is TGTGCCAGCAGCCTCGGGACAGGGATCAACGAGCAGTACTTC.

This clonotype was recorded a few times. The rearrangement links TRBV20-1 to TRBJ2-1; TRBD2 matches 11 bases. The J segment lost 7 bases and the V segment lost 5 bases, leaving 4 bases of the junction unmatched. Germline values: CDR1 DFQATT, CDR2 SNEGSKA (reference sequence). The CDR3 covers 13 residues. CDR3 amino acids: CSAGLAGGNEQFF. CDR3 nucleotide sequence: TGCAGTGCTGGCCTAGCGGGGGGAAATGAGCAGTTCTTC.

The chain carries TRBV5-1 and TRBJ2-7; D ambiguous. V gave up 0 bases and J gave up 1 base, with 11 bases separating them. Germline V gene sequence: CDR1 SGHRS, CDR2 YFSETQ. The CDR3 has 15 residues. As DNA, the CDR3 is TGCGCCAGCAGCTTGGGGTGGGTTCAGTCCTACGAGCAGTACGTC. Residues: CASSLGWVQSYEQYV.

This clonotype was counted at least ten times. CDR3 in amino acids: CASSLILRGTYNEQFF. The CDR3 DNA sequence: TGTGCCAGCAGCTTAATCTTGCGGGGGACCTACAATGAGCAGTTCTTC. The chain has TRBV7-9 and TRBJ2-1; the match to TRBD2 covers 7 bases. Germline V gene sequence: CDR1 SEHNR, CDR2 FQNEAQ (reference sequence). This CDR3 spans 16 amino acids. The V gene end was trimmed by 2 bases and the J gene end by 2 bases; junction bases not matched to a gene: 6.

The rearrangement uses TRBV6-2 or TRBV6-3 and TRBJ2-7; D not certain. CDR1 is MNHEY, CDR2 SVGEGT, per germline. The CDR3 runs 14 residues. Trimming took off 5 bases at V and 4 bases at J, with 15 bases between the two ends. The chain's CDR3 is CASSANGPRYEQYV. The DNA of the CDR3 is TGTGCCAGCAGTGCGAACGGGCCTCGGTACGAGCAGTACGTC.

The chain employs TRBV20-1 and TRBJ2-1; TRBD1 is a possible D gene (5 bases). The CDR3 spans 12 residues. Germline V gives CDR1 DFQATT, CDR2 SNEGSKA (reference sequence). V shed 3 bases and J shed 4 bases, with 7 bases lying between them. CDR3 in amino acids: CSARTVYNEQFF. The CDR3, as DNA: TGCAGTGCTAGGACAGTTTACAATGAGCAGTTCTTC.

The sample holds many counts of this clonotype. This chain joins TRBV28 and TRBJ1-1, with D hard to call. The CDR3 has 13 residues. Deletions cut 4 bases from V and 11 bases from J, with 17 bases between. Germline lookup yields CDR1 MDHEN and CDR2 SYDVKM. This CDR3 is CASSSRRPSEAFF. The CDR3 bases are TGTGCCAGCAGTTCCCGACGGCCGTCGGAGGCTTTCTTT.

The chain combines TRBV15 with TRBJ2-7, with D possibly being TRBD1 or TRBD2 (6 bases each). The CDR3 has 15 residues. V lost 3 bases and J 4 bases, leaving 16 bases between the germline ends. Germline values: CDR1 LNHNV, CDR2 YYDKDF (reference sequence). The CDR3 DNA sequence: TGTGCCACCAGCAGCTACAGGGAGGACCCGTACGAGCAGTACTTC. This sequence encodes CATSSYREDPYEQYF. Looking up the rest from reference TRBV15 and TRBJ2-7 gives the full variable domain: DAMVIQNPRYQVTQFGKPVTLSCSQTLNHNVMYWYQQKSSQAPKLLFHYYDKDFNNEADTPDNFQSRRPNTSFCFLDIRSPGLGDTAMYLCATSSYREDPYEQYFGPGTRLTVT.